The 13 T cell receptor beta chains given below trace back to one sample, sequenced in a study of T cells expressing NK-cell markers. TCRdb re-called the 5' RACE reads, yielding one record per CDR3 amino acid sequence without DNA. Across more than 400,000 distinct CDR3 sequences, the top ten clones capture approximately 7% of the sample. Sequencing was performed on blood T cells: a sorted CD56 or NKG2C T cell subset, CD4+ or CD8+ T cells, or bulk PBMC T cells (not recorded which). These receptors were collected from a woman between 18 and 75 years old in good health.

The CDR3 protein is CASSLTWTATEQLFF. The V call is TRBV5-1, the J call TRBJ1-4. CDR1 is SGHRS and CDR2 is YFSETQ in the germline V gene. This CDR3 spans 15 amino acids.

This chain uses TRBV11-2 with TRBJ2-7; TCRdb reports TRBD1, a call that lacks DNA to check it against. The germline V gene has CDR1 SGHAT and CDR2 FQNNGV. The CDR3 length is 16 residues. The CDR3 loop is CASSLTTPRVVGEQYF.

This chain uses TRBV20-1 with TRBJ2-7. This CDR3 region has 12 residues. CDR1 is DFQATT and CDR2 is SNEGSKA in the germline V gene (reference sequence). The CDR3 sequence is CSARKNSYEQYF.

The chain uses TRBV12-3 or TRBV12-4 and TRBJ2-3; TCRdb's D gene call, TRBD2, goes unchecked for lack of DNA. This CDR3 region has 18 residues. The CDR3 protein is CASSPGELAGATTDTQYF.

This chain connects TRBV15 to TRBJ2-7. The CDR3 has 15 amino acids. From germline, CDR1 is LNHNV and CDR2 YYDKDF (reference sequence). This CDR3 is CATSRDLANPYEQYF.

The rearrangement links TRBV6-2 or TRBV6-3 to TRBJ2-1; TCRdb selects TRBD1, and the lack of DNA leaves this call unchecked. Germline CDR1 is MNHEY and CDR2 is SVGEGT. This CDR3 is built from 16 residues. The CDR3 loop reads CASNRPLAGPPNEQFF.

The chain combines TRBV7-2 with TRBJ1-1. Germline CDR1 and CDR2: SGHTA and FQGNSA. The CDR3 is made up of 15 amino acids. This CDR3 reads CASSLDARSNTEAFF.

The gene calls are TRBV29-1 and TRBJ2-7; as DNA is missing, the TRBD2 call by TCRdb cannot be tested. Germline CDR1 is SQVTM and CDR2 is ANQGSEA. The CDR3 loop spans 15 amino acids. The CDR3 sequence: CSVLPGLAGLGEQYF.

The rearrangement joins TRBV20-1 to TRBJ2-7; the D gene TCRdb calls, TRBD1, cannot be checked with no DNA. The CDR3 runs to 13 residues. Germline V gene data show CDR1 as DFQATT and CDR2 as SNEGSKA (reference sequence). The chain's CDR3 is CSAKAGALYEQYF.

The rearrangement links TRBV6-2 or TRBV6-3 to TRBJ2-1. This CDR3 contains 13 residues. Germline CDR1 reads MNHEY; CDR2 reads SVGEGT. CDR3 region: CASSYYNYNEQFF.

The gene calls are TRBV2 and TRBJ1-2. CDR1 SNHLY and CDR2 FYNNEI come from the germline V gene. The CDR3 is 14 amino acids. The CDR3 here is CASPQYGSNYGYTF.

CDR3 sequence: CASRGGASGEYEQFF. The chain uses TRBV12-3 or TRBV12-4 and TRBJ2-1; the D gene TCRdb calls, TRBD1, cannot be checked with no DNA. This CDR3 is built from 15 residues.

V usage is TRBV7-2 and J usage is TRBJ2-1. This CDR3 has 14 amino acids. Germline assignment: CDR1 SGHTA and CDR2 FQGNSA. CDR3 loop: CASSFSSDKNEQFF. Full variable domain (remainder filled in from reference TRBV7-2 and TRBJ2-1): GAGVSQSPSNKVTEKGKDVELRCDPISGHTALYWYRQSLGQGLEFLIYFQGNSAPDKSGLPSDRFSAERTGGSVSTLTIQRTQQEDSAVYLCASSFSSDKNEQFFGPGTRLTVL.